Below, one T cell receptor beta chain is given with its context. Together with a sample-barcoded 5' primer, a J-beta primer mix was included in a second PCR lasting about 7 to 11 cycles. One entry per CDR3 protein, called by TCRdb with MiXCR from the 5' RACE reads. Found here are about 840,000 distinct CDR3 sequences, 25% to 30% of them singletons; the top ten hold approximately 10%. This record belongs to a study of blood T cells in healthy people across ages. V shed 5 bases, J shed 0 bases, and the junction held 4 bases outside the gene matches. This CDR3 spans 17 amino acids. Germline V gene lookup returns CDR1 SGHTA and CDR2 FQGTGA. The same specimen was also included in a second study, on T cells of mothers and their children. From that report: In cDNA synthesis, all of the extracted RNA was used at roughly 1.5 ug per 15 ul. Sequencing got over 9.5 million TCR beta CDR3 reads from each mother and approximately 3 million from each child. In related and unrelated pairs alike, thymic selection shapes TCR recombination output, with inherited differences minor.

Sequencing was done on a sample of blood. The chain couples TRBV7-3 to TRBJ2-2; the match to TRBD2 covers 12 bases. This receptor was taken from a woman aged 40 to 50 in good health. The CDR3, as DNA: TGTGCCAGCAGCCCCCCTAGCGGGGGGGCGAACACCGGGGAGCTGTTTTTT. This codes for CASSPPSGGANTGELFF.